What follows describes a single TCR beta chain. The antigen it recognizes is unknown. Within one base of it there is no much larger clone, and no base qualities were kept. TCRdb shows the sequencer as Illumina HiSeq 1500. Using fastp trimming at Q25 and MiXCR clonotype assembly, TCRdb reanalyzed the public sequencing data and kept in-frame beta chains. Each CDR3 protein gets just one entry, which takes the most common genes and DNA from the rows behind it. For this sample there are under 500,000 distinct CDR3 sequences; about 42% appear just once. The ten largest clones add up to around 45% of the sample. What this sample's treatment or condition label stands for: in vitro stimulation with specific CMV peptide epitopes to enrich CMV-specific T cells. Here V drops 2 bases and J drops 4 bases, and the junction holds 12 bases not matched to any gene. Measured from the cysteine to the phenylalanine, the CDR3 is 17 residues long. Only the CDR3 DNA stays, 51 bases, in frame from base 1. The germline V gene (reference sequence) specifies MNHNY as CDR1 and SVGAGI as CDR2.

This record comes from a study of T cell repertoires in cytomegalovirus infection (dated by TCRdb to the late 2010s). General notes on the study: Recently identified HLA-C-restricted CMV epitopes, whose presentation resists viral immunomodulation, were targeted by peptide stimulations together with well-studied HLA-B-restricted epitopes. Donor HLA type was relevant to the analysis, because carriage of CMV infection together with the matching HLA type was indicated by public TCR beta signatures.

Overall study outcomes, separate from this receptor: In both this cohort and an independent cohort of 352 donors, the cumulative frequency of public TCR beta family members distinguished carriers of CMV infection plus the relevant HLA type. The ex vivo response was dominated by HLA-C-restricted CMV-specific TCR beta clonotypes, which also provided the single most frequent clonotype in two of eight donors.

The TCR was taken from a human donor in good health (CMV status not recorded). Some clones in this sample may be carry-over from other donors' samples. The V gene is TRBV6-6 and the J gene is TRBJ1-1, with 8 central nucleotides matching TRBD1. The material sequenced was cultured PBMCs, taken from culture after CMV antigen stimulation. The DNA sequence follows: TGTGCCAGCAGTTACCTAGGACAGGGCGCAAAGATCACTGAAGCTTTCTTT. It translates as CASSYLGQGAKITEAFF.